Following are 9 T cell receptor beta chains from one sample sequenced in a study of siplizumab effects on memory and regulatory T cells. In the mixed lymphocyte reaction, cells were cocultured for less than 7 days at 37°C. Their cognate antigens are unknown. TCRdb's copy holds only in-frame clones and misses some; the assay was immunoSEQ multiplex PCR. In the table there are 20,000 or so clones, approximately 40% of which are singletons. Sequencing was carried out using CFSE-low (dividing) CD4+ T cells sorted from an allogeneic mixed lymphocyte reaction. The receptor set was obtained from a human donor in good health; the cells came from an allogeneic mixed lymphocyte reaction. Some clones in this sample may be carry-over from other donors' samples.

In its sample, this clone was seen many times. The chain uses TRBV18 and TRBJ2-7; no clear D gene. The ends were cut back, 2 bases at V and 4 bases at J, with 9 bases in the middle. Germline V CDR1 and CDR2: KGHSH, LQKENI. This CDR3 has 13 amino acids. CDR3 bases: TGTGCCAGCTCACCAAGGGATTGGTACGAGCAGTACTTC. It specifies CASSPRDWYEQYF.

This chain links TRBV6-4 with TRBJ2-1, with 12 bases identical to TRBD2. The CDR3 loop spans 15 amino acids. Germline V gene sequence: CDR1 MRHNA, CDR2 SNTAGT. Losses at the gene ends were 3 bases for V and 4 bases for J; bases not matched to a gene: 1. The CDR3 sequence is CASSETSGGYNEQFF. The CDR3 coding sequence is TGTGCCAGCAGTGAAACTAGCGGGGGGTACAATGAGCAGTTCTTC.

The chain couples TRBV7-9 to TRBJ1-1; tentatively, D is TRBD1 (5 bases). Trimming removed 2 bases at V and 7 bases at J, with 11 bases between. This CDR3 comprises 13 residues. The germline CDR1 and CDR2 sequences are SEHNR and FQNEAQ (reference sequence). CDR3 amino acids: CASSLSQGSEAFF. The CDR3 coding sequence is TGTGCCAGCAGCTTATCGCAGGGCAGTGAAGCTTTCTTT.

This rearrangement joins TRBV6-6 to TRBJ1-2, with TRBD1 as a possible D gene (5 bases). The CDR3 consists of 12 residues. The germline V and J ends were trimmed by 7 bases and 3 bases, with 9 bases remaining between them. Germline CDR1 and CDR2: MNHNY and SVGAGI (reference sequence). DNA of the CDR3: TGTGCCAGCACGGGCAGGGACTATGGCTACACCTTC. Translation gives CASTGRDYGYTF.

The V and J genes are TRBV9 and TRBJ1-2; D unclear. V dropped 4 bases and J dropped 4 bases, with 5 bases sitting between them. Germline values: CDR1 SGDLS, CDR2 YYNGEE. This CDR3 has 11 residues. The CDR3 is CASSSTYGYTF. The CDR3, as DNA: TGTGCCAGCAGCTCCACCTATGGCTACACCTTC.

V and J are TRBV7-2 and TRBJ1-3, with D unclear. The CDR3 is 14 amino acids. Between the trimmed V and J ends, which lost 3 bases and 2 bases, there was a span of 8 bases. The germline V gene encodes CDR1 SGHTA and CDR2 FQGNSA. The chain's CDR3 is CASSFRSAGNTIYF. As DNA, the CDR3 is TGTGCCAGCAGCTTTAGATCTGCTGGAAACACCATATATTTT.

The J gene is TRBJ1-2, the V gene TRBV5-1, with TRBD1 matching 8 bases. This CDR3 spans 14 amino acids. Trimming removed 1 base from V and 8 bases from J; junction bases left unmatched: 7. Germline CDR1 reads SGHRS; CDR2 reads YFSETQ. In DNA form, the CDR3 reads TGCGCCAGCAGCTTGTCAGGGGGCGCGGGCGGCTACACCTTC. This gives the protein CASSLSGGAGGYTF.

This chain connects TRBV6-6 to TRBJ1-2, with 8 bases aligning to TRBD1. This CDR3 has 15 residues. Germline V gene sequence: CDR1 MNHNY, CDR2 SVGAGI (reference sequence). The ends lost 5 bases at V and 5 bases at J; junction bases unmatched: 10. CDR3 sequence reads: CASSGLGTGSYGYTF. CDR3 coding DNA: TGTGCCAGCAGTGGCCTCGGGACAGGATCTTATGGCTACACCTTC.

The V gene is TRBV30, the J gene TRBJ2-5; unclear D gene. V gave up 2 bases and J gave up 7 bases, with 17 bases separating them. Germline V gene data show CDR1 as GTSNPN and CDR2 as SVGIG (reference sequence). The CDR3 extends over 14 amino acids. The CDR3 DNA follows: TGTGCCTGGAGTTCGGACCTCCTGCTGGGGACCCAGTACTTC. It codes for CAWSSDLLLGTQYF.